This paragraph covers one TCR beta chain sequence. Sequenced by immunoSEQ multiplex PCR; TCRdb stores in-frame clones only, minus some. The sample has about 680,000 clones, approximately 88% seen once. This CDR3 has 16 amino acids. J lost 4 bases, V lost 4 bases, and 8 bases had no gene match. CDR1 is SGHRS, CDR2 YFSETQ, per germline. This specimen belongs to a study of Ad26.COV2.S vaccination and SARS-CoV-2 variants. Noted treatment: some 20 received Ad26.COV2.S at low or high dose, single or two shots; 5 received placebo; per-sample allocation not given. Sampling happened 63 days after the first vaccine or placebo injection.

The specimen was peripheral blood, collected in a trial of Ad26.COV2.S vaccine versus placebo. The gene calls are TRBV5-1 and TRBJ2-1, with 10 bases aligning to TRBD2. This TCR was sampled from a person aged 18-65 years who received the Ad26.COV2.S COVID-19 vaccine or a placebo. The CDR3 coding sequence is TGCGCCAGCAGCCCTAGCCTAGCGGGGGCTTACAATGAGCAGTTCTTC. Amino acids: CASSPSLAGAYNEQFF.